These 5 T cell receptor beta chains were sequenced from one sample in a study of shared clonotypes between healthy human individuals (dated by TCRdb to between 2020 and 2021). Library preparation employed the immunoSEQ multiplex PCR assay. Drawn from immuneACCESS, this table holds only the in-frame rearrangements with V and J called that TCRdb kept. Clones are partly lost; checked studies trace under half to an unresolved V gene and leave the rest unexplained. The sample data list approximately 480,000 clones, and almost 80% of these were observed just once. The ten top clones hold 9.5% to 15% of the sample. The sample taken for sequencing was PBMCs. The receptors shown here come from a woman aged 40 to 50 in good health. Some clones in this sample may be carry-over from other donors' samples.

This clone was seen just once. The gene calls are TRBV27 and TRBJ2-1; the match to TRBD2 covers 7 bases. CDR1 MNHEY and CDR2 SMNVEV come from the germline V gene (reference sequence). The trim removed 7 bases at V and 6 bases at J, leaving 12 bases unmatched. The CDR3 totals 15 residues. This CDR3 is CASTWIGGGSNEQFF. The CDR3 bases are TGTGCCAGCACTTGGATTGGGGGGGGGAGCAATGAGCAGTTCTTC.

This clone showed up just once. The chain couples TRBV10-3 to TRBJ2-3, with 8 bases matching TRBD2. CDR1 ENHRY and CDR2 SYGVKD come from the germline V gene. The CDR3 loop spans 14 amino acids. Trimming removed 5 bases from V and 0 bases from J; junction bases left unmatched: 1. CDR3 protein: CAISLAGSTDTQYF. CDR3 sequence (DNA): TGTGCCATCAGTTTAGCGGGGAGCACAGATACGCAGTATTTT.

This sequence joins TRBV30 and TRBJ2-7, with D perhaps matching TRBD2 (6 bases). From germline, CDR1 is GTSNPN and CDR2 SVGIG (reference sequence). The CDR3 has 14 amino acids. V was pared by 4 bases and J by 0 bases, with 13 bases between. The CDR3, as DNA: TGTGCCTGGACAAAAGCGGGCTTCTCCTACGAGCAGTACTTC. Its protein product is CAWTKAGFSYEQYF.

The rearrangement uses TRBV4-1 and TRBJ2-3; possible D gene TRBD2, 5 bases. Germline loops: CDR1 MGHRA, CDR2 YSYEKL. Trimming pared 2 bases from V and 7 bases from J, leaving 16 bases between. There are 15 residues in the CDR3. The CDR3 protein is CASSQPGTRSNTQYF. In nucleotides, the CDR3 is TGCGCCAGCAGCCAACCCGGTACTAGATCGAATACGCAGTATTTT.

J is TRBJ2-5 and V is TRBV5-1, with TRBD2 identical over 8 bases. This CDR3 contains 15 residues. J was trimmed by 5 bases and V by 3 bases; bases with no gene match: 9. Germline CDR1 is SGHRS and CDR2 is YFSETQ. In DNA form, the CDR3 reads TGCGCCAGCAGCTCCCTTGGGACTAGGGGGGAGACCCAGTACTTC. The encoded protein is CASSSLGTRGETQYF.